The source of this T cell receptor beta chain is a study of spatial heterogeneity in lung cancer. CDR1 and CDR2 (germline): DFQATT, SNEGSKA (reference sequence). This CDR3 has 14 residues. The V and J ends lost 0 bases and 4 bases respectively, with 13 bases between them. The sample's time point: sample taken at primary tumor resection. By share of the sample, this clonotype is large (0.1 to 1%). Antigen specificity is unknown. In the library, each TCR cDNA molecule bore its own unique molecular identifier. One entry per CDR3 protein, called by TCRdb with MiXCR from the 5' RACE reads. The sample yields 1,200 to 1,500 distinct CDR3 sequences, under 15% seen once. General study points: Intratumoral expanded alpha and beta TCR counts were found to track tumor mutation counts.

The genes are TRBV20-1 and TRBJ2-7; D may be TRBD2 (6 bases). The material was lung tumor tissue, obtained at surgery. The clonotype was recovered from a female donor with early-stage non-small cell lung cancer. CDR3 DNA sequence: TGCAGTGCTAGAGACCGGGACTGGGGTTACGAGCAGTACTTC. This sequence encodes CSARDRDWGYEQYF.